These T cell receptor beta chains were read from a single sample in a study of blood T cell repertoires in COVID-19. Assay used: immunoSEQ multiplex PCR; TCRdb lists only in-frame clones, some missing. This table has more than 200,000 clones, about 85% appearing once. The sequencing sample was made of peripheral blood. The receptor set was obtained from a man aged 35-49 years with acute or convalescent COVID-19. The CDR3 runs from the conserved cysteine through the conserved F or W. Each record gives: D gene, J gene, V gene, clone size, CDR3 DNA, CDR3 protein. D genes are given only for firm matches. Part of the rows lack a size; the others show once, few, many or a class for expanded clones.

>TRBD2|TRBJ2-1|TRBV4-3|once
TGCGCCAGCAGCCTCGAAGTAGCGGGAGGCCCTGACAATGAGCAGTTCTTC
CASSLEVAGGPDNEQFF
>-|TRBJ2-5|TRBV12-3/TRBV12-4|-
TGTGCCAGCAGTTTTAGCCAGAAAGAGACCCAGTACTTC
CASSFSQKETQYF
>-|TRBJ1-3|TRBV6-1|-
TGTGCCAGCAGTGATCGACTGGCGGGAAACACCATATATTTT
CASSDRLAGNTIYF
>TRBD2|TRBJ2-1|TRBV28|-
TGTGCCAGCAGTACTGAACCGGGACTAGGGATTGAGCAGTTCTTC
CASSTEPGLGIEQFF
>TRBD1|TRBJ1-1|TRBV4-1|-
TGCGCCAGCAGCCAACCGGGACAGGGGATTGAAGCTTTCTTT
CASSQPGQGIEAFF
>-|TRBJ1-3|TRBV28|-
TGTGCCACTTTTTATCGGGGGTCTGGAAACACCATATATTTT
CATFYRGSGNTIYF
>TRBD2|TRBJ2-3|TRBV13|-
TGTGCCAGCAGCTTAATAGCGGGGGGTGTCACAGATACGCAGTATTTT
CASSLIAGGVTDTQYF
>-|TRBJ1-2|TRBV11-2|-
TGTGCCAGCAGCTTAGACCCTCGGGGCTACACCTTC
CASSLDPRGYTF
>TRBD1|TRBJ2-1|TRBV6-5|once
TGTGCCAGCAGTCTCGACAGGGGGGACAATGAGCAGTTCTTC
CASSLDRGDNEQFF
>-|TRBJ2-7|TRBV7-9|many
TGTGCCAGCAGCTTCGGTATTTCCTACGAGCAGTACTTC
CASSFGISYEQYF
>-|TRBJ2-3|TRBV18|once
TGTGCCAGCTCACCTGGGCTAAGCACAGATACGCAGTATTTT
CASSPGLSTDTQYF
>-|TRBJ2-3|TRBV19|once
TGTGCCAGTAGTATTCGGGGAACAGATACGCAGTATTTT
CASSIRGTDTQYF
>-|TRBJ2-2|TRBV5-1|-
TGCGCCAGCAGCTTTACAGGGATGGCCGGGGAGCTGTTTTTT
CASSFTGMAGELFF
>-|TRBJ1-2|TRBV6-5|-
TGTGCCAGCAGTTACTCGCCCGGGAATTATGGCTACACCTTC
CASSYSPGNYGYTF
>TRBD1|TRBJ2-7|TRBV9|-
TGTGCCAGCAACCTTCGACCTCCTGCGGCAGGACAGGGGTCCCACGAGCAGTACTTC
CASNLRPPAAGQGSHEQYF
>TRBD1|TRBJ2-3|TRBV28|-
TGTGCCAGCAGTCCCCGGACAGGGGTTAGGCGGACAGATACGCAGTATTTT
CASSPRTGVRRTDTQYF
>TRBD1|TRBJ2-7|TRBV6-2/TRBV6-3|-
TGTGCCAGCAGTTACTCCGGGACAGAGTCCTACGAGCAGTACTTC
CASSYSGTESYEQYF
>TRBD2|TRBJ2-7|TRBV27|-
TGTGCCAGCAGTCCCTGGACTAGCGGGAGCTACGAGCAGTACTTC
CASSPWTSGSYEQYF
>TRBD1|TRBJ1-2|TRBV19|once
TGTGCCAGTACCCCAGGGGCGACAGGGACCTATGGCTACACCTTC
CASTPGATGTYGYTF
>-|TRBJ2-2|TRBV27|-
TGTGCCAGCGGAATGAACAGGGCACGAGGCACCGGGGAGCTGTTTTTT
CASGMNRARGTGELFF
>TRBD1|TRBJ2-2|TRBV5-1|-
TGCGCCAGCAGCGTGACAGGGTATTCCGGGGAGCTGTTTTTT
CASSVTGYSGELFF
>TRBD1|TRBJ1-4|TRBV27|once
TGTGCCAGCAGTGTGCTGGGACAGGATAATGAAAAACTGTTTTTT
CASSVLGQDNEKLFF
>TRBD1|TRBJ2-7|TRBV28|-
TGTGCCAGCAGCCGAGGGACAGGGTCGAGCTCCTACGAGCAGTACTTC
CASSRGTGSSSYEQYF
>TRBD1|TRBJ1-6|TRBV10-3|-
TGTGCCATCCGCGAAGCGGCAGGGGGCTCACCCCTCCACTTT
CAIREAAGGSPLHF
>-|TRBJ2-7|TRBV5-4|once
TGTGCCAGCAGCTGGGGGGGCGAGGGGACCTACGAGCAGTACTTC
CASSWGGEGTYEQYF
>TRBD2|TRBJ2-4|TRBV19|-
TGTGCCAGTAGTCCCTGGACTAGCCCCGAGGTTAACATTCAGTACTTC
CASSPWTSPEVNIQYF
>-|TRBJ2-6|TRBV7-2|-
TGTGCCAGCAGCTTATCAATCAGGGGGACTCGTACTGGGGCCAACGTCCTGACTTTC
CASSLSIRGTRTGANVLTF
>-|TRBJ2-7|TRBV19|-
TGTGCCAGTAGTATAAAACGGGTCTCCTACGAGCAGTACTTC
CASSIKRVSYEQYF
>TRBD1|TRBJ1-6|TRBV3-1/TRBV3-2|few
TGTGCCAGCAGCCTCCCGAGGGGGACAGGGATAACACCCCTCCACTTT
CASSLPRGTGITPLHF
>TRBD1|TRBJ2-5|TRBV28|-
TGTGCCAGCAGCATTACACGGACAGGCCAAGGGTTTGAGCAAGAGACCCAGTACTTC
CASSITRTGQGFEQETQYF
>-|TRBJ1-2|TRBV9|few
TGTGCCAGCAGCGTCGGGGTAAGAAAGGATGGCTACACCTTC
CASSVGVRKDGYTF
>TRBD1|TRBJ1-2|TRBV29-1|-
TGCAGCGCATTCGGACAGGGGGTAGTCGGCTACACCTTC
CSAFGQGVVGYTF
>TRBD1|TRBJ2-6|TRBV7-9|-
TGTGCCAGCAGCATGACAGGGGGCAGTTTTGGGGCCAACGTCCTGACTTTC
CASSMTGGSFGANVLTF
>TRBD2|TRBJ2-7|TRBV18|-
TGTGCCAGCTCACCCGGACTAGCGGGAGAAGGCTACGAGCAGTACTTC
CASSPGLAGEGYEQYF
>-|TRBJ2-2|TRBV19|-
TGTGCCAGTAGTGGAGTTCGCACCGGGGAGCTGTTTTTT
CASSGVRTGELFF
>TRBD1|TRBJ2-7|TRBV27|-
TGTGCCAGCAACGCCTTGGGACAGAGTGGGCACGAGCAGTACTTC
CASNALGQSGHEQYF
>TRBD2|TRBJ2-5|TRBV5-4|-
TGTGCCAGCAGCCTCTTGAGGCTAGCGGATAACCAAGAGACCCAGTACTTC
CASSLLRLADNQETQYF
>TRBD2|TRBJ2-5|TRBV19|-
TGTGCCAGTAGTATTAACTGGGCTAGCGGGAGAAAGACCCAGTACTTC
CASSINWASGRKTQYF
>-|TRBJ2-7|TRBV6-2/TRBV6-3|-
TGTGCCAGCAGCCAGGACAGTTACGAGCAGTACTTC
CASSQDSYEQYF
>-|TRBJ1-4|TRBV6-5|-
TGTGCCAGCAGTTACTCCAGGGCAACTAATGAAAAACTGTTTTTT
CASSYSRATNEKLFF
>-|TRBJ1-2|TRBV7-9|-
TGTGCCAGCAGGTCGCCACAGGCCTCAGCTAACTATGGCTACACCTTC
CASRSPQASANYGYTF
>-|TRBJ2-5|TRBV24-1|-
TGTGCCACCAGTGCTCCTGGAGGCCCGGAAGAGACCCAGTACTTC
CATSAPGGPEETQYF